This T cell receptor beta chain was observed in a study of blood T cells in healthy people across ages. This CDR3 region has 16 residues. With 1 base removed from V and 6 bases from J, the gap between germline ends came to 17 bases. From germline, CDR1 is LGHNA and CDR2 YNFKEQ. The second PCR ran roughly 6 to 11 cycles with a sample-barcoded 5' primer and J-beta primers. Unique molecular identifiers of 12 random nucleotides labeled each cDNA. TCRdb recomputed calls from the 5' RACE reads with MiXCR, one row per CDR3 protein. The data hold over 950,000 distinct CDR3 sequences, with roughly half observed a single time.

The chain employs TRBV4-2 and TRBJ2-3; tentative D call: TRBD2 (5 bases). Sequences were obtained from blood. This receptor was taken from a woman aged 55 to 70 in good health. CDR3 protein: CASSQAARVEGDTQYF. The DNA of the CDR3 is TGTGCCAGCAGCCAAGCAGCCCGCGTCGAGGGTGATACGCAGTATTTT.